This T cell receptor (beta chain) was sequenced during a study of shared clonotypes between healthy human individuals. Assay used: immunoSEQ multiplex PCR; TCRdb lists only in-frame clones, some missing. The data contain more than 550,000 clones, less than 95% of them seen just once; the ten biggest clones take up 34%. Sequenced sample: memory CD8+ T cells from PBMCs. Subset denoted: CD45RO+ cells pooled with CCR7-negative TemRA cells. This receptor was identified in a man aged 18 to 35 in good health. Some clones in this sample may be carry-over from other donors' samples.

CDR3 in amino acids: CASSLGTSGSYNEQFF. The CDR3 DNA sequence: TGTGCCAGCAGTTTAGGGACTAGCGGTTCCTACAATGAGCAGTTCTTC. The rearrangement links TRBV27 to TRBJ2-1, with 11 bases lining up with TRBD2. V gave up 2 bases and J gave up 1 base; unmatched junction bases: 1. The CDR3 runs to 16 residues. In germline, CDR1 is MNHEY, CDR2 SMNVEV (reference sequence).